This TCR beta chain was recovered during a study of neurological immune-mediated disorders (dated by TCRdb to 2018 to 2020). Background for the entire study: Of the approximately 35 multiple sclerosis patients, 31 had relapsing-remitting MS and 3 had secondary progressive MS. Peripheral blood TCR-beta repertoires from HTLV-I-associated myelopathy (HAM/TSP) patients, multiple sclerosis patients and healthy controls were compared by UMI-based sequencing. Alongside PBMC samples, the set of approximately 100 TCR-beta libraries contained longitudinal samples, technical triplicates, and paired CD4+ and CD8+ T-cell subsets that had been sorted. The cohort comprised 68 subjects: around 15 HAM/TSP patients, approximately 34 multiple sclerosis patients and 20 or so healthy controls. Points the paper makes about the study in general: The MS cluster showed no association with clinical or MRI features, and the authors stated that larger cohorts are needed. No identical CDR3 amino acid sequences were shared among expanded clones across subjects, suggesting private TCR-beta repertoires in all groups. Phylogenetic analysis grouped repertoires from 18 of 34 MS patients into a cluster of related CDR3 sequences, suggesting a possible repertoire-level signature. TCR clonal expansion was highest in HAM/TSP patients and lowest in MS patients, with MS patients falling below even healthy controls.

To synthesize cDNA, template-switch 5'RACE was performed with a primer carrying a 10-nucleotide random unique molecular identifier so that each TCR transcript was tagged. Over 170 million TCR-beta sequences, covering 15-18 subjects, were produced in each sequencing run. Total RNA was extracted with the RNeasy kit. Using the KAPA Real-time Library Amplification kit, TCR-beta VDJ regions were amplified with primers for the TCR constant region and the 5'RACE anchor. Sample indexes and Illumina adaptors were added in a first PCR, and a second PCR then increased library yield. After purification with Ampure beads, the TCR product of roughly 650 bp was size-selected on a 2% E-gel SizeSelection system. Before pooling, libraries had their quality checked on a Bioanalyzer, their concentration measured with Qubit, and their quantity determined with the Kapa Library Quantification kit. An Illumina HiSeq 2500 sequenced the libraries paired-end 2 x 150 bp. To increase sequence diversity, roughly 24-32% phiX was spiked into each library pool. The original pipeline was this. Quality-filtered reads were processed with the UMI-based MiGEC pipeline, which removed over 80% of raw TCR sequences during error correction. IMGT germline references were used for alignment of VDJ genes, and clonotypes were defined by a unique CDR3 amino acid sequence together with V-J genes. Clonal expansion, Shannon diversity, and CDR3 relatedness (CalcPairwiseDistances, ClusterSamples) were evaluated with VDJtools, and phylogenetic trees were built with CLCbio workbench. Using coefficient-of-variation modelling across technical triplicates, the study counted a clone as expanded if it had at least 8 unique UMIs. TCRdb took the public reads, trimmed them with fastp at Q25, ran MiXCR for clone calling and kept in-frame beta chains. Each record represents a unique CDR3 protein, reported with the most common genes and DNA among its rows. TCRdb's processing, not the study's, gives the V and J calls here. Present in this sample are 20,000 to 25,000 distinct CDR3 sequences, roughly 17% of which were seen just once. The ten largest make up 7.5% of the sample.

In its sample, this clonotype was seen many times. The clone's antigen remains unknown. No base-level quality is on record; no much larger clone is a single base apart. For the sorted-subset TCR libraries, the starting material was over 750,000 sorted CD4+ or CD8+ T cells. Multiple sclerosis patients were enrolled in a US clinical protocol under which disease progression was evaluated by magnetic resonance imaging. Peripheral blood was subjected to Ficoll-Hypaque density gradient centrifugation to isolate PBMCs, which were then cryopreserved in liquid nitrogen. The study also sequenced paired sorted CD4+ and CD8+ subsets from healthy controls, HAM/TSP patients and MS patients. The CDR3 covers 12 residues, taking in both the cysteine and the phenylalanine. Here the CDR3 DNA is all that survives: 36 bases in frame from base 1. V was cut back by 6 bases and J by 8 bases, leaving a gap of 13 bases between them. CDR1 and CDR2 (MNHEY, SMNVEV) derive from the germline V gene (reference sequence).

The receptor's source is a woman between 18 and 30 years old with multiple sclerosis. The chain joins TRBV27 to TRBJ1-2; no D gene is confidently identified. The sequenced sample consisted of CD8+ T cells from blood. The DNA sequence follows: TGTGCCAGCAGGGAAGGGCTGTGGGGCTACACCTTC. Its coded protein is CASREGLWGYTF.